These 27 T cell receptor beta chains were all obtained from the same sample, sequenced in a study of blood T cell repertoires in COVID-19. TCRdb's table, derived via immunoSEQ multiplex PCR, lists solely in-frame clones and lacks some. The data contain a few hundred thousand clones, about 83% of them singletons. Sequencing was carried out using peripheral blood. These receptors were obtained from a man aged 50-59 years with active or convalescent COVID-19.

The chain uses TRBV3-1 (or the pseudogene TRBV3-2) and TRBJ2-3; 9 bases fit TRBD2. Trimming took 5 bases from V and 6 from J; bases not matched to a gene: 12. Germline-derived CDR1 and CDR2 are LGHDT and YNNKEL (reference sequence). The CDR3 loop spans 16 amino acids. CDR3 nucleotides: TGTGCCAGCAGCTATAATAGCGGGAGTATCGGGGATACGCAGTATTTT. Translating it yields CASSYNSGSIGDTQYF.

The chain carries TRBV4-3 and TRBJ2-3; tentative D call: TRBD1 (6 bases). The V gene's germline CDR1 is LGHNA and CDR2 YSLEER. This CDR3 region has 15 residues. Trimming pared 0 bases from V and 5 bases from J, leaving 12 bases between. The CDR3 region is CASSQDITGKDTQYF. The CDR3 region has the DNA TGCGCCAGCAGCCAAGATATCACAGGGAAAGATACGCAGTATTTT.

The rearrangement links TRBV2 to TRBJ1-2, with D hard to call. V was clipped by 4 bases and J by 7 bases, with 16 bases between them. This CDR3 region has 14 residues. From germline, CDR1 is SNHLY and CDR2 FYNNEI. DNA for the CDR3: TGTGCCAGCAGTGCCGACTCGTCAGTGCGTGGCTACACCTTC. This codes for CASSADSSVRGYTF.

This clone has just one count. V usage is TRBV28 and J usage is TRBJ1-2; 7 positions agree with TRBD1. The CDR3 has 11 amino acids. Germline assignment: CDR1 MDHEN and CDR2 SYDVKM. With 10 bases clipped from V and 8 bases from J, the junction kept 7 bases outside the gene matches. CDR3 residues: CATVDRDGYTF. For the CDR3, the DNA is TGTGCCACCGTTGACAGGGACGGCTACACCTTC.

This chain joins TRBV11-2 and TRBJ1-3; D is unclear. Deletions cut 5 bases from V and 3 bases from J, with 8 bases between. Per germline, CDR1 SGHAT and CDR2 FQNNGV. CDR3 length: 13 amino acids. The CDR3 region is CASSMTGGNTIYF. CDR3 sequence (DNA): TGTGCCAGCAGCATGACTGGTGGAAACACCATATATTTT.

CDR3 region: CASSLGNAGAQETQYF. CDR3 nucleotides: TGCGCCAGCAGCTTGGGGAACGCGGGGGCCCAAGAGACCCAGTACTTC. J is TRBJ2-5 and V is TRBV5-1; D possibly corresponds to TRBD2 (7 bases). This CDR3 has 16 amino acids. CDR1 and CDR2 (germline): SGHRS, YFSETQ. Trimming cost V 0 bases and J 1 base, with 13 bases left between them.

This chain joins TRBV6-5 and TRBJ1-2, with TRBD1 as a possible D gene (5 bases). Germline V gene sequence: CDR1 MNHEY, CDR2 SVGAGI. V lost 6 bases to trimming and J lost 7 bases, with 9 bases between them. The CDR3 covers 11 residues. The CDR3: CASRDDSGYTF. The CDR3 DNA is TGTGCCAGCAGGGATGACAGTGGCTACACCTTC.

In this sample, this clone turned up once. V gene TRBV19 combines with J gene TRBJ1-2; the D gene is possibly TRBD1 (6 bases). Germline V gene lookup returns CDR1 LNHDA and CDR2 SQIVND (reference sequence). V lost 1 base to trimming and J lost 2 bases, with 14 bases between them. CDR3 length: 16 residues. CDR3 nucleotide sequence: TGTGCCAGTAGTATAGGTAGGGGACACCAGAACTATGGCTACACCTTC. Residues: CASSIGRGHQNYGYTF.

The chain combines TRBV2 with TRBJ1-2, with D possibly TRBD1 on 5 matching bases. The CDR3 totals 13 residues. Germline lookup yields CDR1 SNHLY and CDR2 FYNNEI. Between the trimmed V and J ends, which lost 5 bases and 8 bases, there was a span of 15 bases. The CDR3 DNA reads as TGTGCCAGCAGTTTGTCGGGGGAGGGAGGCTACACCTTC. This codes for CASSLSGEGGYTF.

Remarks on this clone: Distinct nucleotide sequences in the sample also encode this CDR3. The rearrangement uses TRBV9 and TRBJ1-3, with TRBD1 identical over 7 bases. Germline CDR1 is SGDLS and CDR2 is YYNGEE. The CDR3 loop spans 15 amino acids. V dropped 5 bases and J dropped 0; count of bases not matched to a gene: 5. Here the CDR3 DNA reads TGTGCCAGCAGTTCACAGGGGAGCTCTGGAAACACCATATATTTT. It codes for CASSSQGSSGNTIYF.

The chain recombines TRBV6-7 with TRBJ1-4; D is possibly TRBD1 (5 bases). TRBV6-7 is sorted into the ORF group, with uncertain function. The germline V and J ends were trimmed by 4 bases and 0 bases, with 9 bases remaining between them. CDR3 size: 15 residues. Written as DNA, the CDR3 is TGTGCCAGCAGTTCAGGGACTCCAACTAATGAAAAACTGTTTTTT. Its translation: CASSSGTPTNEKLFF.

The chain uses TRBV3-1 (or the pseudogene TRBV3-2) and TRBJ2-3, with 9 positions matching TRBD2. Germline trimming cut 5 bases from V and 2 bases from J; bases unmatched to any gene: 14. CDR3 size: 18 residues. Germline CDR1 and CDR2: LGHDT and YNNKEL (reference sequence). The chain's CDR3 is CASSSGEGTSWNTDTQYF. The CDR3 coding sequence is TGTGCCAGCAGCTCGGGGGAGGGGACTAGCTGGAACACAGATACGCAGTATTTT.

This clone was detected a few times. CDR3 coding DNA: TGTGCCAGCAGTCTTGCGCCTAGCGTTTACAATGAGCAGTTCTTC. Translation: CASSLAPSVYNEQFF. This sequence joins TRBV7-3 and TRBJ2-1, with a possible D match to TRBD2 (6 bases). This CDR3 has 15 amino acids. Germline lookup yields CDR1 SGHTA and CDR2 FQGTGA. Deletions cut 6 bases from V and 4 bases from J, with 16 bases between.

The rearrangement links TRBV2 to TRBJ2-1, with 12 bases matching TRBD2. The V segment lost 1 base and the J segment 5 bases; nucleotides outside the gene matches: 3. CDR1 and CDR2 from the germline V gene are SNHLY and FYNNEI. This CDR3 is 16 amino acids long. As DNA, the CDR3 is TGTGCCAGCAGTGAAGAAGGACTAGCGGGAAACAATGAGCAGTTCTTC. Its translation is CASSEEGLAGNNEQFF.

The V call is TRBV3-1 (or the pseudogene TRBV3-2), the J call TRBJ2-7; possibly TRBD2 for D (5 bases). The CDR3 is made up of 15 amino acids. Per the germline V gene, CDR1 is LGHDT and CDR2 is YNNKEL (reference sequence). V was pared by 3 bases and J by 10 bases, with 22 bases between. CDR3 nucleotides: TGTGCCAGCAGCCATCGAGTTTCTATTAGCGCTCGACAGTACTTC. It specifies CASSHRVSISARQYF.

This sequence joins TRBV15 and TRBJ1-4; D not resolved. V gave up 8 bases and J gave up 8 bases, with 12 bases separating them. This CDR3 region has 12 residues. Germline V gene data show CDR1 as LNHNV and CDR2 as YYDKDF (reference sequence). CDR3 protein: CATSLSPEKLFF. In nucleotides, the CDR3 is TGTGCCACCTCTCTTAGCCCCGAAAAACTGTTTTTT.

There are a few counts of this clone. The chain is built from TRBV9 and TRBJ2-1, with unresolved D. The CDR3 covers 13 residues. The V gene's germline CDR1 is SGDLS and CDR2 YYNGEE. Trimming stripped 3 bases from V and 4 bases from J, with 8 bases between. CDR3 amino acids: CASSDREYNEQFF. In DNA form, the CDR3 reads TGTGCCAGCAGCGACCGCGAATACAATGAGCAGTTCTTC.

V is TRBV9 and J is TRBJ2-7, with 14 positions matching TRBD2. The V gene's germline CDR1 is SGDLS and CDR2 YYNGEE. J gave up 2 bases and V 4 bases, and 2 bases lay outside the gene matches. The CDR3 loop spans 15 amino acids. The DNA of the CDR3 is TGTGCCAGCAGCTCGGGACTAGCGGGAGCCTACGAGCAGTACTTC. Protein: CASSSGLAGAYEQYF. Full variable domain (missing parts from reference TRBV9 and TRBJ2-7): DSGVTQTPKHLITATGQRVTLRCSPRSGDLSVYWYQQSLDQGLQFLIQYYNGEERAKGNILERFSAQQFPDLHSELNLSSLELGDSALYFCASSSGLAGAYEQYFGPGTRLTVT.

The chain links TRBV7-9 to TRBJ1-2, with D possibly being TRBD1 (5 bases). V was cut by 0 bases and J by 6 bases, with 20 bases left in between. This CDR3 is built from 17 residues. Germline V gene sequence: CDR1 SEHNR, CDR2 FQNEAQ (reference sequence). CDR3 residues: CASSLALPAPAGDGYTF. The CDR3 nucleotides are TGTGCCAGCAGCTTAGCCCTTCCAGCGCCAGCGGGGGATGGCTACACCTTC.

The J gene is TRBJ2-7, the V gene TRBV5-4; 11 bases are shared with TRBD2. This CDR3 is 18 amino acids long. Looked up from germline, CDR1 is SGHNT and CDR2 is YYREEE (reference sequence). Losses at the gene ends were 0 bases for V and 1 base for J; bases not matched to a gene: 9. The CDR3 here is CASSLGTSGPLKSYEQYF. The DNA for the CDR3 is TGTGCCAGCAGCTTGGGGACTAGCGGGCCCTTAAAGTCCTACGAGCAGTACTTC.

This chain links TRBV6-6 with TRBJ2-7; D is unresolved. This CDR3 is built from 11 residues. Trimming took off 3 bases at V and 5 bases at J, with 5 bases between the two ends. Germline lookup yields CDR1 MNHNY and CDR2 SVGAGI (reference sequence). The CDR3 nucleotides are TGTGCCAGCAGTTATGAGAACGAGCAGTACTTC. It is translated as CASSYENEQYF.

This chain joins TRBV28 and TRBJ1-1; TRBD1 matches 8 bases. V lost 4 bases to trimming and J lost 5 bases; unmatched junction nucleotides: 9. The length of the CDR3 is 15 residues. Germline-derived CDR1 and CDR2 are MDHEN and SYDVKM. The DNA for the CDR3 is TGTGCCAGCAGTTCCCCAACAGGGGGGAGGACTGAAGCTTTCTTT. Translating gives CASSSPTGGRTEAFF.

The chain carries TRBV6-5 and TRBJ1-6; TRBD1 matches 7 bases. CDR3 length: 14 amino acids. Germline V gene data show CDR1 as MNHEY and CDR2 as SVGAGI. The CDR3 nucleotides read TGTGCTGTCCAGGGGCCAGGGGGGAATTCACCCCTCCACTTT. Amino acids: CAVQGPGGNSPLHF.

This chain joins TRBV2 and TRBJ1-2; possibly TRBD1 for D (5 bases). Germline lookup yields CDR1 SNHLY and CDR2 FYNNEI. V was pared by 4 bases and J by 2 bases, with 8 bases between. This CDR3 is built from 13 residues. CDR3 loop: CASSGQRNYGYTF. Written as DNA, the CDR3 is TGTGCCAGCAGTGGACAGCGAAACTATGGCTACACCTTC.

The V call is TRBV15, the J call TRBJ1-5; D remains ambiguous. Per the germline V gene, CDR1 is LNHNV and CDR2 is YYDKDF (reference sequence). CDR3 length: 12 residues. V was trimmed by 1 base and J by 5 bases, leaving 3 bases between them. CDR3 bases: TGTGCCACCAGCAGAGGAGATCAGCCCCAGCATTTT. Translation: CATSRGDQPQHF.

The chain is built from TRBV7-9 and TRBJ1-1; D gene uncertain. The CDR3 runs 13 residues. V was cut by 5 bases and J by 1 base, with 8 bases left in between. CDR1 and CDR2 from the germline V gene are SEHNR and FQNEAQ (reference sequence). The CDR3 DNA is TGTGCCAGCAGCATTTCGGGGAACACTGAAGCTTTCTTT. This encodes CASSISGNTEAFF.

The chain joins TRBV27 to TRBJ2-1; tentatively, D is TRBD2 (6 bases). Germline lookup yields CDR1 MNHEY and CDR2 SMNVEV (reference sequence). The CDR3 consists of 12 residues. Trimming pared 3 bases from V and 14 bases from J, leaving 14 bases between. The CDR3 DNA reads TGTGCCAGCAGTTTTGCGGGGATTTACGAGTTCTTC. It encodes CASSFAGIYEFF.